Reported below is one T cell receptor beta chain. Antigen unknown. CDR3 regions of TCR beta were amplified from RNA transcripts. First-round RT-PCR with HTBI primers preceded a second-round multiplex PCR. TCRdb recomputed calls from the multiplex PCR reads with MiXCR, one row per CDR3 protein. Among about 230,000 distinct CDR3 sequences listed, roughly 50% were seen once. The length of the CDR3 is 14 residues. Germline V gives CDR1 ENHRY, CDR2 SYGVKD. With 7 bases clipped from V and 4 bases from J, the junction kept 8 bases outside the gene matches. This sample was taken from a study of Graves' ophthalmopathy and Graves' hyperthyroidism. General study results and limits: It was with around 71% sensitivity and approximately 72% specificity that the model predicted ophthalmopathy progression. Among thyroid clonotypes expanded above 0.001 frequency, most also appeared in blood.

V and J are TRBV10-3 and TRBJ1-2; 8 nucleotides line up with TRBD1. The sequencing sample was made of peripheral blood. The receptor comes from an adult man with Graves' ophthalmopathy. The CDR3 bases are TGTGCCATCAATCCCTCAGGGGGCACCTATGGCTACACCTTC. It yields the protein CAINPSGGTYGYTF.